The 5 T cell receptor beta chains given below trace back to one sample, sequenced in a study of blood T cells in healthy people across ages. Primers used in a second PCR of about 7 to 11 cycles were a sample-barcoded 5' primer and a J-beta primer mix. Via MiXCR, TCRdb re-called the 5' RACE reads, giving one row per CDR3 protein. This table holds about 1,800,000 distinct CDR3 sequences, approximately 28% found once. Material for sequencing was blood. The receptors come from a woman aged 30 to 39 in good health.

With respect to this clonotype: Sequence at one end of the junction differs from germline and may be a read error. The chain combines TRBV27 with TRBJ2-7, with TRBD1 identical over 9 bases. Germline assignment: CDR1 MNHEY and CDR2 SMNVEV (reference sequence). The CDR3 length is 14 residues. CDR3 protein: CANSPDRGSYEQYF. DNA for the CDR3: TGTGCCAACAGTCCCGACAGGGGGTCCTACGAGCAGTACTTC.

In its sample, this clonotype was seen a few times. The genes are TRBV18 and TRBJ2-6, with D tentatively TRBD2 (6 bases). Between the trimmed V and J ends, which lost 5 bases and 0 bases, there was a span of 8 bases. There are 15 residues in the CDR3. Germline CDR1 KGHSH, CDR2 LQKENI. CDR3 in amino acids: CASSGGISGANVLTF. The CDR3 coding sequence is TGTGCCAGCTCAGGAGGGATCTCTGGGGCCAACGTCCTGACTTTC.

The chain couples TRBV14 to TRBJ2-2; D uncertain. Trimming cost V 4 bases and J 4 bases, with 10 bases left between them. The germline V gene has CDR1 SGHDN and CDR2 FVKESK. The CDR3 extends over 14 amino acids. DNA of the CDR3: TGTGCCAGCAGCCCATGGACCGGCACCGGGGAGCTGTTTTTT. Its protein is CASSPWTGTGELFF.

The V call is TRBV10-2, the J call TRBJ2-1; possible D gene TRBD1, 5 bases. This CDR3 has 16 amino acids. Trimming removed 3 bases at V and 6 bases at J, with 18 bases between. Per germline, CDR1 WSHSY and CDR2 SAAADI. DNA of the CDR3: TGCGCCAGCAGTGACCCCTCGAAGGGGTATCGCAATGAGCAGTTCTTC. This gives the protein CASSDPSKGYRNEQFF.

This clonotype was counted between two and nine times. This chain joins TRBV12-3 or TRBV12-4 and TRBJ1-2; 10 bases match TRBD1. Germline trimming cut 6 bases from V and 8 bases from J; bases unmatched to any gene: 3. CDR3 length: 12 residues. The CDR3 DNA reads TGTGCCAGCAGCGACAGGGGGCACGGCTACACCTTC. This encodes CASSDRGHGYTF.